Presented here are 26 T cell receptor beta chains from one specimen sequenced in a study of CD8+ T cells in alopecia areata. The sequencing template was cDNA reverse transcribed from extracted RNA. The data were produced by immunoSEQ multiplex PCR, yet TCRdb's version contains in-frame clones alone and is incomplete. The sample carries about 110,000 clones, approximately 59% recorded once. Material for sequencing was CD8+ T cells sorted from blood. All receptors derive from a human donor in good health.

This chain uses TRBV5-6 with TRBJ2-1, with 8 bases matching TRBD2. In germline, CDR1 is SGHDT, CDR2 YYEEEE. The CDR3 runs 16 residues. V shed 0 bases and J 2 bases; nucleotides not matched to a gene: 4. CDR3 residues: CASSLVQRGTYNEQFF. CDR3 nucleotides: TGTGCCAGCAGCTTGGTCCAGCGGGGGACCTACAATGAGCAGTTCTTC.

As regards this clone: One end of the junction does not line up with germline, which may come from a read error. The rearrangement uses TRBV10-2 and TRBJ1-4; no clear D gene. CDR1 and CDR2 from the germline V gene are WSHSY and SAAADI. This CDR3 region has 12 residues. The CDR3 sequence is CASSPVGGILHF. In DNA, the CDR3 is TGCGCCAGCAGCCCCGTCGGTGGTATCCTCCATTTT.

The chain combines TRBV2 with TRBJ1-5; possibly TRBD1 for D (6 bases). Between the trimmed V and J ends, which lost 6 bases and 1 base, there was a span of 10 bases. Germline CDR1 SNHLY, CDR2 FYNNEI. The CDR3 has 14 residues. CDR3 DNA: TGTGCCAGCAGGGGGCAGGGGAGCAATCAGCCCCAGCATTTT. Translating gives CASRGQGSNQPQHF.

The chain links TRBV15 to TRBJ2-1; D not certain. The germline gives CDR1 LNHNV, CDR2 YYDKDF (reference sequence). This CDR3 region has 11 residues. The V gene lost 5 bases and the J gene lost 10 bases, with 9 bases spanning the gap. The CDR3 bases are TGTGCCACCAGCGGCCCCGTGGAGCAGTTCTTC. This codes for CATSGPVEQFF.

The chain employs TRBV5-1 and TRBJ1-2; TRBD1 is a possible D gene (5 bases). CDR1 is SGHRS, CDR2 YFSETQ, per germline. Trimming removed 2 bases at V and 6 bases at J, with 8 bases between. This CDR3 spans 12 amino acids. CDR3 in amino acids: CASSFQGDGYTF. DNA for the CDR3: TGCGCCAGCAGCTTTCAGGGAGATGGCTACACCTTC.

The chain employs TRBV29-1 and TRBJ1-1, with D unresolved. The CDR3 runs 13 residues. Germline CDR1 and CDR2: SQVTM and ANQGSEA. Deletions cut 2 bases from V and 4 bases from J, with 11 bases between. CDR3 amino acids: CSVERGGFTEAFF. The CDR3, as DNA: TGCAGCGTTGAACGGGGAGGGTTCACTGAAGCTTTCTTT.

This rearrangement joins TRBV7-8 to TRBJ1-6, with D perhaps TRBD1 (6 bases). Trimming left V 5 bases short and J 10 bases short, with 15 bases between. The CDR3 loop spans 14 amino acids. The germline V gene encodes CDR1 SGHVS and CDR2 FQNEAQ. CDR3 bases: TGTGCCAGCAGCCCGGGGGCGCCCAGGTCACCCCTCCACTTT. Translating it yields CASSPGAPRSPLHF.

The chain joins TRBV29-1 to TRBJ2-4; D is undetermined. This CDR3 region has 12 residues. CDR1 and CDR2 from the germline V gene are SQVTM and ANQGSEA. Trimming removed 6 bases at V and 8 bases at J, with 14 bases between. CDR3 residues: CSVLGRFDIQYF. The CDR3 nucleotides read TGCAGCGTCCTCGGACGTTTCGACATTCAGTACTTC.

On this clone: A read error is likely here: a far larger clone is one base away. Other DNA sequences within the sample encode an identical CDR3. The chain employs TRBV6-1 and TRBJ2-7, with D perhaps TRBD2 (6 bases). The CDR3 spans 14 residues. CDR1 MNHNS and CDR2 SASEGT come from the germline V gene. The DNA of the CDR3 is TGTGCCAGCAGTGAAATGGGGGGAAGCGACGAGCAATACTTC. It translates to CASSEMGGSDEQYF.

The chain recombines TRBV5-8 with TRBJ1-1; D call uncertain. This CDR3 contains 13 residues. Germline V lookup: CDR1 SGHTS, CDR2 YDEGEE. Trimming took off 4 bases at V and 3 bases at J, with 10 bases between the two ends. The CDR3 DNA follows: TGTGCCAGCAGCATCCGACTATACACTGAAGCTTTCTTT. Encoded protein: CASSIRLYTEAFF.

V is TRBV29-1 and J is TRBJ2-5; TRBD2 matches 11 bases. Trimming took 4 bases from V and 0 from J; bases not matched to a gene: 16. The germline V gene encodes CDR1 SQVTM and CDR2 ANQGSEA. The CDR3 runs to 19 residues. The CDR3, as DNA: TGCAGCGTTGGCTCAGCGCTAGCGGGGGGCGCGTTATACCAAGAGACCCAGTACTTC. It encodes CSVGSALAGGALYQETQYF.

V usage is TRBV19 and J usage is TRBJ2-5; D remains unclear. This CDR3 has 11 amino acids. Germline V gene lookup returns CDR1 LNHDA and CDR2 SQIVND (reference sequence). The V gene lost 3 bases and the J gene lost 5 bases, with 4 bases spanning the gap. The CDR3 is CASSMDETQYF. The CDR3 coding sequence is TGTGCCAGTAGTATGGATGAGACCCAGTACTTC.

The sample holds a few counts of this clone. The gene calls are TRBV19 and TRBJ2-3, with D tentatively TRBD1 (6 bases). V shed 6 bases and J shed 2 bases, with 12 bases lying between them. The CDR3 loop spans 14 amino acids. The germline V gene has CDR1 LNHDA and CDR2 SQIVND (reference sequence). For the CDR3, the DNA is TGTGCCAGTAGCTCTGGACAGTTCACAGATACGCAGTATTTT. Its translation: CASSSGQFTDTQYF. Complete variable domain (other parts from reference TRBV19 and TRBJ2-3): DGGITQSPKYLFRKEGQNVTLSCEQNLNHDAMYWYRQDPGQGLRLIYYSQIVNDFQKGDIAEGYSVSREKKESFPLTVTSAQKNPTAFYLCASSSGQFTDTQYFGPGTRLTVL.

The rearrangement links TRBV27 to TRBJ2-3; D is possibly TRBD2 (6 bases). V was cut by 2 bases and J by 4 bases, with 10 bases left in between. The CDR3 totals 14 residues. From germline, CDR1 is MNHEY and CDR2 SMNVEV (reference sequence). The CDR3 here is CASSLGGQPDTQYF. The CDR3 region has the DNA TGTGCCAGCAGTTTAGGAGGGCAGCCAGATACGCAGTATTTT.

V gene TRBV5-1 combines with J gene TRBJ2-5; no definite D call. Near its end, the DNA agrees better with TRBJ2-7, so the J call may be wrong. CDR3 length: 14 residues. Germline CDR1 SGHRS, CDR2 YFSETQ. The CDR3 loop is CASSLAPPAYEQYF. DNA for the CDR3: TGCGCCAGCAGCTTGGCTCCACCGGCCTACGAGCAGTACTTC.

The CDR3 is CASTRQAGAYNEQFF. In DNA, the CDR3 is TGTGCCAGCACTCGACAAGCGGGGGCCTACAATGAGCAGTTCTTC. The chain uses TRBV6-6 and TRBJ2-1; the match to TRBD2 covers 8 bases. Germline CDR1 and CDR2: MNHNY and SVGAGI (reference sequence). There are 15 residues in the CDR3. V shed 7 bases, J shed 2 bases, and the junction held 7 bases outside the gene matches.

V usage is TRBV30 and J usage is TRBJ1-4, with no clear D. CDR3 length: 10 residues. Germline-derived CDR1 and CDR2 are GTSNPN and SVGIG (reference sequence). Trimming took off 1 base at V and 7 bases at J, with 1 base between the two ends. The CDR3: CAWSGEKLFF. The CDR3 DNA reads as TGTGCCTGGAGTGGTGAAAAACTGTTTTTT.

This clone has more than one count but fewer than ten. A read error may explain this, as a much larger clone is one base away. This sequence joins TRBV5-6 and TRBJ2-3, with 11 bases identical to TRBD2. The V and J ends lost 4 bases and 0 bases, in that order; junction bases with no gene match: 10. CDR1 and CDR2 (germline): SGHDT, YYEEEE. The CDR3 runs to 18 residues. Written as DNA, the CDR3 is TGTGCCAGCAGCCTGTGGACTAGCGGGTCTACTAGCACAGATACGCAGTATTTT. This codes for CASSLWTSGSTSTDTQYF.

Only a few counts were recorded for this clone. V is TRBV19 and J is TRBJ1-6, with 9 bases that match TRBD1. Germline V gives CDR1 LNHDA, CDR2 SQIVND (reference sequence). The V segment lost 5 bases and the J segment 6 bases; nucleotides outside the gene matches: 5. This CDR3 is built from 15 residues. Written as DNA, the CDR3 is TGTGCCAGTAGTGTTCGGACAGGGGTTAATTCACCCCTCCACTTT. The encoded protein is CASSVRTGVNSPLHF. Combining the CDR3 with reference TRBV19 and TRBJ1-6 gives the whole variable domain DGGITQSPKYLFRKEGQNVTLSCEQNLNHDAMYWYRQDPGQGLRLIYYSQIVNDFQKGDIAEGYSVSREKKESFPLTVTSAQKNPTAFYLCASSVRTGVNSPLHFGNGTRLTVT.

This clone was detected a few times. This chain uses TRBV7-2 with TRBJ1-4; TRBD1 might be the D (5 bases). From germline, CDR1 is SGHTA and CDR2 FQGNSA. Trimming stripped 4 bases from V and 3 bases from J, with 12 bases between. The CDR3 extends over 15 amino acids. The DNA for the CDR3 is TGTGCCAGCAGCTCATCGGGGCATCCTAATGAAAAACTGTTTTTT. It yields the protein CASSSSGHPNEKLFF.

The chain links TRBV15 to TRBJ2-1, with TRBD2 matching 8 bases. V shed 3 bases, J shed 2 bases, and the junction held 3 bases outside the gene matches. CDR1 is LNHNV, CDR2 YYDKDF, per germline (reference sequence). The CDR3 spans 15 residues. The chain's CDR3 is CATSSGGAAYNEQFF. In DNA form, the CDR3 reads TGTGCCACCAGCAGCGGGGGGGCGGCCTACAATGAGCAGTTCTTC.

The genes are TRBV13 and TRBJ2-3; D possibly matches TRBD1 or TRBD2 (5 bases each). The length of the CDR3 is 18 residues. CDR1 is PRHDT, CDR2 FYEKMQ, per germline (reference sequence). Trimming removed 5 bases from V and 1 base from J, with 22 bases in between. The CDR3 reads CASSGGHDQGVGTDTQYF. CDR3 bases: TGTGCCAGCAGCGGAGGACACGATCAGGGCGTAGGCACAGATACGCAGTATTTT.

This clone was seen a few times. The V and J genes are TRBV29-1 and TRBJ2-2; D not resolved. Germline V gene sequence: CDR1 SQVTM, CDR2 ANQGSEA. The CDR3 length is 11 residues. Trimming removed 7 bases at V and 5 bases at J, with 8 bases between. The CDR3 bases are TGCAGCGCCTATCAAACCGGGGAGCTGTTTTTT. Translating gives CSAYQTGELFF.

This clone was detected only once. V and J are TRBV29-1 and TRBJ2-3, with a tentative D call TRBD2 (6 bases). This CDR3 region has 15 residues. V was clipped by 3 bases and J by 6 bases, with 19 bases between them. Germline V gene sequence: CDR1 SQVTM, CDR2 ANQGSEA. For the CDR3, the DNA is TGCAGCGTTGACGTATCTAGCGTTGGATTCGATACGCAGTATTTT. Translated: CSVDVSSVGFDTQYF.

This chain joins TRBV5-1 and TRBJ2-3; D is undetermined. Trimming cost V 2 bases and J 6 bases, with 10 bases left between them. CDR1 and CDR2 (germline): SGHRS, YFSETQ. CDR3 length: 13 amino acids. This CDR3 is CASSFPWWDTQYF. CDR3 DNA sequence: TGCGCCAGCAGCTTCCCTTGGTGGGATACGCAGTATTTT.

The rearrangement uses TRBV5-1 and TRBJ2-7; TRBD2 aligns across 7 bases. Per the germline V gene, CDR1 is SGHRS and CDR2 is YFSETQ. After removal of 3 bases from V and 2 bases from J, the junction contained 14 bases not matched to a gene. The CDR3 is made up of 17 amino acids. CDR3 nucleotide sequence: TGCGCCAGCAGCTCAGGCCTGAGGACTAGTTCAGCCTACGAGCAGTACTTC. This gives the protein CASSSGLRTSSAYEQYF.